Presented here are 31 T cell receptor beta chains from one specimen sequenced in a study of blood T cell repertoires in COVID-19. Clones were read by immunoSEQ multiplex PCR, and TCRdb kept only the in-frame ones, dropping some. The sample contains 85,000 to 95,000 clones, 55% to 75% of which appear only once. The material sequenced was peripheral blood. Receptors were obtained from a woman older than 75 with acute or convalescent COVID-19.

The CDR3 nucleotides are TGTGCCAGCCCCCGGACGGGGAACTATGGCTACACCTTC. Protein sequence: CASPRTGNYGYTF. The rearrangement links TRBV7-9 to TRBJ1-2, with D unclear. This CDR3 is built from 13 residues. V shed 8 bases and J shed 2 bases, with 12 bases lying between them. Germline-derived CDR1 and CDR2 are SEHNR and FQNEAQ (reference sequence).

V is TRBV4-2 and J is TRBJ1-1, with TRBD1 matching 7 bases. This CDR3 is 15 amino acids long. The trim removed 3 bases at V and 6 bases at J, leaving 10 bases unmatched. Germline V gives CDR1 LGHNA, CDR2 YNFKEQ. CDR3 DNA: TGTGCCAGCAGCCAGGGTGACAGGGATGATGCTGAAGCTTTCTTT. It yields the protein CASSQGDRDDAEAFF.

J is TRBJ1-1 and V is TRBV11-2; a possible D gene is TRBD1 (5 bases). The CDR3 sequence is 14 residues long. The germline V gene has CDR1 SGHAT and CDR2 FQNNGV. Trimming took 3 bases from V and 4 from J, leaving 12 bases between them. The CDR3 DNA sequence: TGTGCCAGCAGCTTTGGACACGTTGTCACTGAAGCTTTCTTT. It encodes CASSFGHVVTEAFF.

There are a few counts of this clone. The chain employs TRBV5-1 and TRBJ1-1; D is unresolved. This CDR3 has 15 amino acids. V was trimmed by 4 bases and J by 0 bases, leaving 13 bases between them. Germline V gene lookup returns CDR1 SGHRS and CDR2 YFSETQ. The CDR3 sequence: CASSQSPGMNTEAFF. The CDR3 nucleotides are TGCGCCAGCAGCCAATCTCCGGGAATGAACACTGAAGCTTTCTTT.

The CDR3 spells CASSIGGLGGDQPQHF. CDR3 nucleotide sequence: TGCGCCAGCAGTATTGGGGGGTTGGGAGGGGACCAGCCCCAGCATTTT. V and J are TRBV5-1 and TRBJ1-5; D may be TRBD1 (5 bases). This CDR3 spans 16 amino acids. Per germline, CDR1 SGHRS and CDR2 YFSETQ. Trimming cost V 5 bases and J 7 bases, with 22 bases left between them.

The chain combines TRBV18 with TRBJ1-2; 8 nucleotides line up with TRBD1. Germline V gene lookup returns CDR1 KGHSH and CDR2 LQKENI. After removal of 3 bases from V and 6 bases from J, the junction contained 3 bases not matched to a gene. The CDR3 sequence is 13 residues long. This CDR3 is CASSPRGRDGYTF. The CDR3 nucleotides read TGTGCCAGCTCACCCAGGGGGCGGGATGGCTACACCTTC. The variable domain in full, completed from reference TRBV18 and TRBJ1-2, reads NAGVMQNPRHLVRRRGQEARLRCSPMKGHSHVYWYRQLPEEGLKFMVYLQKENIIDESGMPKERFSAEFPKEGPSILRIQQVVRGDSAAYFCASSPRGRDGYTFGSGTRLTVV.

The V and J genes are TRBV15 and TRBJ1-2; 12 bases align to TRBD1. CDR3 length equals 15 residues. Germline V gives CDR1 LNHNV, CDR2 YYDKDF (reference sequence). V was clipped by 5 bases and J by 7 bases; unmatched bases: 8. CDR3 coding DNA: TGTGCCACCAGCTCAGGGGGACAGGGGGCGAGTGGCTACACCTTC. Protein product: CATSSGGQGASGYTF.

The chain joins TRBV7-9 to TRBJ2-3; 8 positions match TRBD1. V dropped 3 bases and J dropped 2; count of bases not matched to a gene: 7. This CDR3 is built from 16 residues. Looked up from germline, CDR1 is SEHNR and CDR2 is FQNEAQ (reference sequence). As DNA, the CDR3 is TGTGCCAGCAGCTTCGGTGGACAGGGCTACACAGATACGCAGTATTTT. Translation gives CASSFGGQGYTDTQYF.

J is TRBJ1-6 and V is TRBV3-1 (or the pseudogene TRBV3-2); D perhaps matches TRBD1 (5 bases). Trimming pared 4 bases from V and 3 bases from J, leaving 22 bases between. The CDR3 loop spans 19 amino acids. Germline V gene sequence: CDR1 LGHDT, CDR2 YNNKEL (reference sequence). Here the CDR3 reads CASSRSHGPGGSYNSPLHF. CDR3 sequence (DNA): TGTGCCAGCAGCCGATCCCATGGCCCGGGGGGGAGCTATAATTCACCCCTCCACTTT.

J is TRBJ2-1 and V is TRBV7-2; 7 bases agree with TRBD2. V was pared by 1 base and J by 8 bases, with 2 bases of the junction left unmatched. Germline V gene lookup returns CDR1 SGHTA and CDR2 FQGNSA. The CDR3 extends over 13 amino acids. Here the CDR3 reads CASSLGLAYEQFF. The CDR3 coding sequence is TGTGCCAGCAGCTTAGGACTAGCCTATGAGCAGTTCTTC.

The chain has TRBV15 and TRBJ1-5, with 7 positions matching TRBD1. CDR1 is LNHNV, CDR2 YYDKDF, per germline (reference sequence). CDR3 length: 16 residues. Germline trimming cut 2 bases from V and 0 bases from J; bases unmatched to any gene: 4. CDR3 nucleotide sequence: TGTGCCACCAGCAGAACCAGGGGGATTAGCAATCAGCCCCAGCATTTT. Amino acids: CATSRTRGISNQPQHF. The full variable domain, rest sourced from reference TRBV15 and TRBJ1-5, is DAMVIQNPRYQVTQFGKPVTLSCSQTLNHNVMYWYQQKSSQAPKLLFHYYDKDFNNEADTPDNFQSRRPNTSFCFLDIRSPGLGDTAMYLCATSRTRGISNQPQHFGDGTRLSIL.

The CDR3 bases are TGTGCCACCAGTGATTTACCAGCGGGGGGGCGGGCTGAGCAGTTCTTC. Encoded protein: CATSDLPAGGRAEQFF. This chain connects TRBV24-1 to TRBJ2-1, with 10 bases identical to TRBD2. CDR3 size: 16 residues. The germline CDR1 and CDR2 sequences are KGHDR and SFDVKD. Germline trimming cut 1 base from V and 9 bases from J; bases unmatched to any gene: 8.

The chain employs TRBV7-8 and TRBJ1-1; a weak D match, TRBD1 (5 bases). The CDR3 contains 13 residues. V was trimmed by 1 base and J by 6 bases, leaving 9 bases between them. Germline assignment: CDR1 SGHVS and CDR2 FQNEAQ. CDR3 in DNA: TGTGCCAGCAGCTTAGTGCCGGGGGCTGAAGCTTTCTTT. Its translation is CASSLVPGAEAFF.

This sequence joins TRBV5-4 and TRBJ2-7, with D tentatively TRBD1 (6 bases). The germline V and J ends were trimmed by 0 bases and 6 bases, with 10 bases remaining between them. The germline V gene has CDR1 SGHNT and CDR2 YYREEE (reference sequence). The CDR3 covers 13 residues. This CDR3 reads CASSLAQGGEQYF. In nucleotides, the CDR3 is TGTGCCAGCAGCTTGGCACAGGGCGGCGAGCAGTACTTC.

V usage is TRBV7-2 and J usage is TRBJ1-6, with TRBD1 matching 10 bases. Germline CDR1 reads SGHTA; CDR2 reads FQGNSA. This CDR3 has 14 residues. The J segment lost 9 bases and the V segment lost 6 bases, leaving 5 bases of the junction unmatched. CDR3 amino acids: CASSRDRGSSPLHF. In DNA form, the CDR3 reads TGTGCCAGCAGTCGGGACAGGGGAAGTTCACCCCTCCACTTT.

V gene TRBV14 combines with J gene TRBJ1-3; D uncertain. Germline V gene data show CDR1 as SGHDN and CDR2 as FVKESK. V was pared by 0 bases and J by 0 bases, with 6 bases between. The CDR3 is made up of 15 amino acids. The DNA of the CDR3 is TGTGCCAGCAGCCAAGACGGAGGCTCTGGAAACACCATATATTTT. Translation: CASSQDGGSGNTIYF.

The chain uses TRBV19 and TRBJ1-2, with TRBD1 matching 7 bases. There are 17 residues in the CDR3. The ends lost 5 bases at V and 4 bases at J; junction bases unmatched: 16. Germline-derived CDR1 and CDR2 are LNHDA and SQIVND (reference sequence). Here the CDR3 DNA reads TGTGCCAGTAGTCCCGGATGGACCGGGACAGATCCCTATGGCTACACCTTC. Its protein is CASSPGWTGTDPYGYTF.

The rearrangement links TRBV4-2 to TRBJ1-1, with D tentatively TRBD1 (5 bases). The CDR3 totals 16 residues. The germline CDR1 and CDR2 sequences are LGHNA and YNFKEQ. The germline V and J ends were trimmed by 0 bases and 1 base, with 12 bases remaining between them. CDR3 sequence reads: CASSQEGLPGNTEAFF. In DNA, the CDR3 is TGTGCCAGCAGCCAAGAGGGGCTCCCCGGGAACACTGAAGCTTTCTTT.

This chain joins TRBV7-2 and TRBJ1-1, with TRBD1 as a possible D gene (6 bases). This CDR3 has 13 residues. Trimming cost V 5 bases and J 1 base, with 8 bases left between them. Per the germline V gene, CDR1 is SGHTA and CDR2 is FQGNSA. The CDR3 loop is CASSVDRNTEAFF. The DNA for the CDR3 is TGTGCCAGCAGCGTGGACAGGAACACTGAAGCTTTCTTT. Supplemented by reference TRBV7-2 and TRBJ1-1, the full variable domain reads GAGVSQSPSNKVTEKGKDVELRCDPISGHTALYWYRQSLGQGLEFLIYFQGNSAPDKSGLPSDRFSAERTGGSVSTLTIQRTQQEDSAVYLCASSVDRNTEAFFGQGTRLTVV.

The chain recombines TRBV30 with TRBJ1-2; TRBD1 might be the D (6 bases). The germline V gene encodes CDR1 GTSNPN and CDR2 SVGIG (reference sequence). The CDR3 contains 12 residues. Trimming removed 2 bases at V and 8 bases at J, with 12 bases between. The CDR3 DNA follows: TGTGCCTGGAGTCTTCATAGGGGGGGCTACACCTTC. Its translation is CAWSLHRGGYTF.

J is TRBJ2-1 and V is TRBV30; 9 bases agree with TRBD1. V lost 3 bases, J lost 4 bases, and 7 bases stayed unmatched. The CDR3 sequence is 15 residues long. Germline V gene lookup returns CDR1 GTSNPN and CDR2 SVGIG (reference sequence). In nucleotides, the CDR3 is TGTGCCTGGAGCGGAGGGACAGGGCCTTACAATGAGCAGTTCTTC. As protein: CAWSGGTGPYNEQFF.

The chain combines TRBV19 with TRBJ1-1; the match to TRBD1 covers 9 bases. Germline V gene data show CDR1 as LNHDA and CDR2 as SQIVND (reference sequence). CDR3 size: 17 residues. J lost 5 bases, V lost 6 bases, and 16 bases had no gene match. This CDR3 reads CASRAGDRGSRGTEAFF. CDR3 nucleotide sequence: TGTGCCAGTAGGGCTGGCGACAGGGGGTCGAGAGGGACTGAAGCTTTCTTT.

The chain employs TRBV3-1 (or the pseudogene TRBV3-2) and TRBJ2-3; no clear D gene. The CDR3 consists of 14 residues. V was trimmed by 0 bases and J by 0 bases, leaving 4 bases between them. Germline-derived CDR1 and CDR2 are LGHDT and YNNKEL (reference sequence). CDR3 sequence: CASSQDYSTDTQYF. DNA of the CDR3: TGTGCCAGCAGCCAAGATTATAGCACAGATACGCAGTATTTT.

The rearrangement joins TRBV5-1 to TRBJ1-2; D remains ambiguous. The V gene's germline CDR1 is SGHRS and CDR2 YFSETQ. This CDR3 comprises 12 residues. The V end lost 5 bases, the J end lost 4 bases, and 9 bases lay between the germline ends. The CDR3 here is CASSRGFYGYTF. The CDR3 DNA is TGCGCCAGCAGTCGCGGGTTCTATGGCTACACCTTC.

This rearrangement joins TRBV5-1 to TRBJ1-2, with a tentative D call TRBD1 (5 bases). In germline, CDR1 is SGHRS, CDR2 YFSETQ. The CDR3 extends over 15 amino acids. V dropped 0 bases and J dropped 4 bases, with 13 bases sitting between them. The DNA of the CDR3 is TGCGCCAGCAGCTTGGCCGGGGGGATTTCCTATGGCTACACCTTC. Protein product: CASSLAGGISYGYTF.

The chain joins TRBV6-5 to TRBJ2-2; TRBD1 agrees at 8 bases. V was pared by 6 bases and J by 5 bases, with 5 bases of the junction left unmatched. This CDR3 is built from 14 residues. The germline V gene has CDR1 MNHEY and CDR2 SVGAGI. CDR3: CASRGQGRTGELFF. For the CDR3, the DNA is TGTGCCAGCAGAGGACAGGGTAGGACCGGGGAGCTGTTTTTT.

The chain combines TRBV27 with TRBJ2-7, with 11 bases fitting TRBD1. The CDR3 extends over 14 amino acids. Germline V lookup: CDR1 MNHEY, CDR2 SMNVEV (reference sequence). V shed 5 bases and J 2 bases; nucleotides not matched to a gene: 2. The CDR3 nucleotides are TGTGCCAGCAGTCCGGGACAGGGGGCCTACGAGCAGTACTTC. It specifies CASSPGQGAYEQYF.

V is TRBV7-9 and J is TRBJ2-2, with 8 bases aligning to TRBD2. V trimming: 5 bases; J trimming: 4 bases; junction bases outside the gene matches: 6. The CDR3 has 15 residues. CDR1 and CDR2 from the germline V gene are SEHNR and FQNEAQ (reference sequence). CDR3 loop: CASSLTGGPTGELFF. Here the CDR3 DNA reads TGTGCCAGCAGCCTGACGGGGGGGCCCACCGGGGAGCTGTTTTTT.

The V gene is TRBV7-6, the J gene TRBJ2-7, with 8 bases lining up with TRBD1. The CDR3 length is 15 residues. Germline CDR1 and CDR2: SGHVS and FNYEAQ. J gave up 3 bases and V 1 base, and 5 bases lay outside the gene matches. The CDR3 is CASSLGNTGGYEQYF. The CDR3 region has the DNA TGTGCCAGCAGCTTAGGCAATACAGGGGGCTACGAGCAGTACTTC. Filled out from reference TRBV7-6 and TRBJ2-7, the complete variable domain reads GAGVSQSPRYKVTKRGQDVALRCDPISGHVSLYWYRQALGQGPEFLTYFNYEAQQDKSGLPNDRFSAERPEGSISTLTIQRTEQRDSAMYRCASSLGNTGGYEQYFGPGTRLTVT.

The chain recombines TRBV7-3 with TRBJ1-1; D not resolved. V was pared by 6 bases and J by 0 bases, with 8 bases between. CDR3 length: 13 residues. The germline V gene encodes CDR1 SGHTA and CDR2 FQGTGA. The CDR3 DNA sequence: TGTGCCAGCAGGGTTACAATGAACACTGAAGCTTTCTTT. Translation gives CASRVTMNTEAFF.

The V call is TRBV3-1 (or the pseudogene TRBV3-2), the J call TRBJ1-4; D gene ambiguous. This CDR3 is built from 12 residues. Germline assignment: CDR1 LGHDT and CDR2 YNNKEL (reference sequence). The ends were cut back, 5 bases at V and 11 bases at J, with 12 bases in the middle. CDR3 amino acids: CASSYAEGKLFF. The CDR3 nucleotides are TGTGCCAGCAGCTATGCGGAGGGCAAACTGTTTTTT.